This entry lists 6 T cell receptor beta chains sequenced from one sample in a study of shared clonotypes between healthy human individuals. Only in-frame clones appear in the TCRdb table, and some are missing; sequencing was by immunoSEQ multiplex PCR. The sample lists 1.4 million to 1.5 million clones; 96% were seen once. Sequences were obtained from naive CD4+ T cells sorted from blood. Subset described: CD45RA+ positively selected. The receptor set was obtained from a man aged 25-40 years in good health.

In this sample, this clone turned up once. This chain links TRBV25-1 with TRBJ2-1; unclear D gene. Germline CDR1 is MGHDK and CDR2 is SYGVNS. Trimming stripped 7 bases from V and 5 bases from J, with 15 bases between. The CDR3 is 14 amino acids. In DNA, the CDR3 is TGTGCCAGCACCGACGGTGTGGCAAACAATGAGCAGTTCTTC. As protein: CASTDGVANNEQFF.

This clone was recorded once. The chain carries TRBV10-3 and TRBJ1-2, with D unclear. Per the germline V gene, CDR1 is ENHRY and CDR2 is SYGVKD. Trimming took 6 bases from V and 6 from J, leaving 17 bases between them. CDR3 length: 14 residues. This CDR3 is CAIREEFFRDGYTF. CDR3 sequence (DNA): TGTGCCATCAGGGAAGAGTTTTTCCGAGATGGCTACACCTTC.

The chain carries TRBV10-3 and TRBJ2-3; perhaps TRBD2 as D (7 bases). Deletions cut 10 bases from V and 7 bases from J, with 21 bases between. There are 14 residues in the CDR3. The germline CDR1 and CDR2 sequences are ENHRY and SYGVKD. CDR3 DNA sequence: TGTGCCACCGGGGGGCTAGCGGAGGAAAATACGCAGTATTTT. Translation: CATGGLAEENTQYF.

For this clone: The sample holds other DNA sequences that translate to the same CDR3. The chain employs TRBV6-6 and TRBJ2-7; D remains ambiguous. With 5 bases removed from V and 1 base from J, the gap between germline ends came to 6 bases. CDR3 length equals 12 residues. The germline V gene has CDR1 MNHNY and CDR2 SVGAGI (reference sequence). Here the CDR3 reads CASSPFSYEQYF. DNA for the CDR3: TGTGCCAGCAGTCCTTTTTCCTACGAGCAGTACTTC.

The V and J genes are TRBV18 and TRBJ2-7; 9 bases align to TRBD2. Losses at the gene ends were 3 bases for V and 6 bases for J; bases not matched to a gene: 3. Germline values: CDR1 KGHSH, CDR2 LQKENI. The CDR3 has 13 amino acids. The CDR3 protein is CASSPELAGEQYF. CDR3 sequence (DNA): TGTGCCAGCTCACCGGAACTAGCGGGCGAGCAGTACTTC.

This clone was detected once. The chain employs TRBV2 and TRBJ2-1, with no clear D. Trimming took off 8 bases at V and 0 bases at J, with 8 bases between the two ends. Germline CDR1 and CDR2: SNHLY and FYNNEI. The CDR3 is 13 amino acids. The CDR3 sequence: CASWQSSYNEQFF. CDR3 bases: TGTGCCAGCTGGCAGAGCTCCTACAATGAGCAGTTCTTC.